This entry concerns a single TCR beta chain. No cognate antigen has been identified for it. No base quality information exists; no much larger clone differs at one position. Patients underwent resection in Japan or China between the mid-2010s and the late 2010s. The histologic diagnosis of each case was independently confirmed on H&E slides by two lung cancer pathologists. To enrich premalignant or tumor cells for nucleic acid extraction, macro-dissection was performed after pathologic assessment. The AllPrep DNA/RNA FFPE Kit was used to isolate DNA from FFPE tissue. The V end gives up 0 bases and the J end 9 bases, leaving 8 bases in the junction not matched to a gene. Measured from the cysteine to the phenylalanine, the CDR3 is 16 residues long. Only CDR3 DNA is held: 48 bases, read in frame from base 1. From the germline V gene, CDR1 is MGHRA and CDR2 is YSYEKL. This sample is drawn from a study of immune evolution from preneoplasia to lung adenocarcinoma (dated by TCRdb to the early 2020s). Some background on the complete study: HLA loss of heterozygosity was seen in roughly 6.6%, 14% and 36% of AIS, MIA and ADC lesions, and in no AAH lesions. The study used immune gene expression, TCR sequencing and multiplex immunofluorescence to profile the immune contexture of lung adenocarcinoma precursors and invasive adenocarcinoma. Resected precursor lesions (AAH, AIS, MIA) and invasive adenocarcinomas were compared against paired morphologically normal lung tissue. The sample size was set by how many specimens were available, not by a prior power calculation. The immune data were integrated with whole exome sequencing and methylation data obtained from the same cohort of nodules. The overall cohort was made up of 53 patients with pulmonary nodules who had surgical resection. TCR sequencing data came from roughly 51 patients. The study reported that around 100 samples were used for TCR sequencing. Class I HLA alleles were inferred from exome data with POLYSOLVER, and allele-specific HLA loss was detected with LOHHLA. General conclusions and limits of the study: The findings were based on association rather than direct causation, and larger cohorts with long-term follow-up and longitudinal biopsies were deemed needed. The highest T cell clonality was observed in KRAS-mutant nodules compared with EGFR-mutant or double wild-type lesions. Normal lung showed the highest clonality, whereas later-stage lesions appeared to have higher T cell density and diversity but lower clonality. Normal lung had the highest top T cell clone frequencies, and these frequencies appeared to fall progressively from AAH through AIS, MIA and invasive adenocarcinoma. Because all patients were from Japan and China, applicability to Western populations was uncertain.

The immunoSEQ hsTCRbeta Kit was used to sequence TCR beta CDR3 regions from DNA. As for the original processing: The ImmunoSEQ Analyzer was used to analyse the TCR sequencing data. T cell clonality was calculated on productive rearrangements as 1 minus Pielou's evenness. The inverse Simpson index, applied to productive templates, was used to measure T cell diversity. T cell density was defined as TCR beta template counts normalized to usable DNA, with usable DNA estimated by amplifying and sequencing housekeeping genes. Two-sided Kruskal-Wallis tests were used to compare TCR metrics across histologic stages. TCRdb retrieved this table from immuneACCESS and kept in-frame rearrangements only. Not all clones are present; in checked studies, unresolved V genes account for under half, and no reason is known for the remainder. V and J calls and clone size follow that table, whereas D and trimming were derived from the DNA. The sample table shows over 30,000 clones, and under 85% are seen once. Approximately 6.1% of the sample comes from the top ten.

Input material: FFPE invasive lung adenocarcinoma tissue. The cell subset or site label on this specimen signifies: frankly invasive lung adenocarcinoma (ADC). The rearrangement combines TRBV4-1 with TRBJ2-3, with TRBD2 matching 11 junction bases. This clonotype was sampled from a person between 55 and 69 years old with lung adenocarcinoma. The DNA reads TGCGCCAGCAGCCAAGATCCGGTTAGCGGGAGGGCGACGCAGTATTTT. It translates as CASSQDPVSGRATQYF.